What follows describes a single T cell receptor (beta chain). The data were taken from a study of radiotherapy plus CTLA-4 blockade in lung cancer. Using immunoSEQ multiplex PCR, the repertoire was profiled, and TCRdb retains in-frame clones only, with some absent. The table lists 80,000 to 95,000 clones, 80% to 85% of them singletons. The source was peripheral blood, collected from a patient treated with radiotherapy plus ipilimumab. The receptor's source is a human donor with non-small cell lung cancer that progressed on radiotherapy plus ipilimumab.

CDR3 region: CASSLGQGLDEAFF. In DNA, the CDR3 is TGTGCCAGCAGCTTGGGGCAGGGCTTGGATGAAGCTTTCTTT. This chain links TRBV5-4 with TRBJ1-1, with a possible D match to TRBD1 (5 bases). Trimming stripped 0 bases from V and 7 bases from J, with 13 bases between. This CDR3 is built from 14 residues. CDR1 and CDR2 (germline): SGHNT, YYREEE (reference sequence).